Listed here are 12 T cell receptor beta chains from one sample, sequenced in a study of human T cells and chemical hapten exposure. The template was total RNA from unfractionated whole blood. A single record per CDR3 protein comes from TCRdb applying MiXCR to the 5' RACE reads. This table holds over 70,000 distinct CDR3 sequences, less than 20% found once. The receptors were sampled from a female donor in good health.

This clonotype was detected only a few times. The J gene is TRBJ1-1, the V gene TRBV4-3; D uncertain. This CDR3 comprises 15 residues. Germline values: CDR1 LGHNA, CDR2 YSLEER. V was cut by 0 bases and J by 4 bases, with 12 bases left in between. The CDR3 is CASSQEGGRGTEAFF. The CDR3 nucleotides are TGCGCCAGCAGCCAAGAGGGCGGCCGCGGCACTGAAGCTTTCTTT.

V and J are TRBV6-1 and TRBJ1-1, with D unclear. CDR1 MNHNS and CDR2 SASEGT come from the germline V gene. V shed 6 bases and J shed 1 base, with 12 bases lying between them. The CDR3 consists of 14 residues. CDR3 nucleotides: TGTGCCAGCAGGTCTTGGACGGAGAACACTGAAGCTTTCTTT. Translation gives CASRSWTENTEAFF.

This clonotype was observed a few times. The genes are TRBV20-1 and TRBJ2-5; D is perhaps TRBD2 (6 bases). V dropped 6 bases and J dropped 7 bases, with 18 bases sitting between them. Germline loops: CDR1 DFQATT, CDR2 SNEGSKA (reference sequence). The CDR3 is 13 residues long. CDR3 region: CSAQAGSPGTQYF. The CDR3, as DNA: TGCAGTGCCCAGGCGGGATCCCCGGGGACCCAGTACTTC.

CDR3 residues: CASSPGAGNTIYF. The DNA for the CDR3 is TGTGCCAGCAGCCCGGGGGCTGGAAACACCATATATTTT. V and J are TRBV11-2 and TRBJ1-3; possibly TRBD1 for D (5 bases). V lost 5 bases and J 2 bases, leaving 7 bases between the germline ends. Germline V gene sequence: CDR1 SGHAT, CDR2 FQNNGV. The CDR3 covers 13 residues.

This sequence joins TRBV18 and TRBJ2-3; 8 bases line up with TRBD2. The V gene end was trimmed by 6 bases and the J gene end by 6 bases; junction bases not matched to a gene: 14. The CDR3 is 16 residues long. Germline values: CDR1 KGHSH, CDR2 LQKENI. The DNA of the CDR3 is TGTGCCAGCTCCCGAGCGGGGGCAGCCCCAGGGGATACGCAGTATTTT. Amino acids: CASSRAGAAPGDTQYF. Filled out from reference TRBV18 and TRBJ2-3, the complete variable domain reads NAGVMQNPRHLVRRRGQEARLRCSPMKGHSHVYWYRQLPEEGLKFMVYLQKENIIDESGMPKERFSAEFPKEGPSILRIQQVVRGDSAAYFCASSRAGAAPGDTQYFGPGTRLTVL.

This clonotype appeared a few times. CDR3 DNA sequence: TGTGCCTGGAGTGTAACCGACACTGAAGCTTTCTTT. This codes for CAWSVTDTEAFF. The chain recombines TRBV30 with TRBJ1-1; D remains ambiguous. The CDR3 consists of 12 residues. Germline CDR1 reads GTSNPN; CDR2 reads SVGIG (reference sequence). Trimming pared 0 bases from V and 3 bases from J, leaving 5 bases between.

The chain is built from TRBV29-1 and TRBJ1-5; 7 nucleotides align to TRBD1. J lost 6 bases, V lost 6 bases, and 11 bases had no gene match. The germline V gene encodes CDR1 SQVTM and CDR2 ANQGSEA. The CDR3 has 14 residues. CDR3 DNA: TGCAGCGTCGCAGGGGGAGAGGCCGGTCAGCCCCAGCATTTT. It specifies CSVAGGEAGQPQHF.

The chain joins TRBV4-1 to TRBJ2-3, with TRBD2 matching over 9 bases. CDR3 length: 16 amino acids. V shed 4 bases and J 6 bases; nucleotides not matched to a gene: 11. Germline V lookup: CDR1 MGHRA, CDR2 YSYEKL. CDR3 DNA sequence: TGCGCCAGCAGCCCGTCGGTGCTAGCGGGGTTGGATACGCAGTATTTT. It is translated as CASSPSVLAGLDTQYF.

This clonotype was seen a handful of times. This rearrangement joins TRBV6-2 or TRBV6-3 to TRBJ2-4, with 11 positions matching TRBD1. Per the germline V gene, CDR1 is MNHEY and CDR2 is SVGEGT. This CDR3 is built from 15 residues. V gave up 6 bases and J gave up 0 bases; unmatched junction bases: 1. The DNA for the CDR3 is TGTGCCAGCAGGGACAGGGGGCGAGCCAAAAACATTCAGTACTTC. Translating gives CASRDRGRAKNIQYF.

This clonotype was seen a few times. The chain recombines TRBV7-2 with TRBJ2-7, with D unclear. In germline, CDR1 is SGHTA, CDR2 FQGNSA. The V gene lost 1 base and the J gene lost 3 bases, with 10 bases spanning the gap. The CDR3 is 14 residues long. The CDR3 sequence: CASSLVSAFYEQYF. The CDR3 nucleotides read TGTGCCAGCAGCTTAGTGAGTGCCTTCTACGAGCAGTACTTC.

This clonotype was picked up many times. The chain employs TRBV7-2 and TRBJ2-6, with D unresolved. In germline, CDR1 is SGHTA, CDR2 FQGNSA. V shed 2 bases and J shed 0 bases, with 5 bases lying between them. CDR3 size: 15 residues. In DNA, the CDR3 is TGTGCCAGCAGCTTATGGTCCTCTGGGGCCAACGTCCTGACTTTC. Translating it yields CASSLWSSGANVLTF.

This clonotype came up a few times. The rearrangement uses TRBV28 and TRBJ1-1; D gene uncertain. The V and J ends lost 5 bases and 11 bases respectively, with 12 bases between them. The CDR3 sequence is 11 residues long. From germline, CDR1 is MDHEN and CDR2 SYDVKM. The CDR3 spells CASSQVGAAFF. CDR3 nucleotides: TGTGCCAGCAGTCAGGTGGGTGCCGCTTTCTTT.